The source of this T cell receptor (beta chain) is a study of T cell repertoires in cytomegalovirus infection. Overall study context: A matching HLA type, together with CMV infection, was signaled by public TCR beta signatures. Overall study findings and caveats: Totalled public TCR beta family frequency picked out people who carried CMV plus the relevant HLA. HLA-C-restricted CMV clonotypes gave the most frequent clonotype in two of eight donors.

With regard to this clonotype: As yet, its antigen is unknown.

A single record per CDR3 protein comes from TCRdb applying MiXCR to the reads. Of approximately 500,000 distinct CDR3 sequences listed, more than 15% are singletons. The CDR3 is 17 amino acids. CDR1 and CDR2 from the germline V gene are MDHEN and SYDVKM. V shed 5 bases and J shed 0 bases, with 16 bases lying between them. The receptor was derived from a human donor in good health (CMV status not recorded). Some clones in this sample may be carry-over from other donors' samples. The chain carries TRBV28 and TRBJ1-4, with D possibly matching TRBD1 (5 bases). Specimen: CD8+ T cells from PBMCs. In DNA form, the CDR3 reads TGTGCCAGCAGTCTTGGACACCGACTGGCAACTAATGAAAAACTGTTTTTT. It specifies CASSLGHRLATNEKLFF. Looking up the rest from reference TRBV28 and TRBJ1-4 gives the full variable domain: DVKVTQSSRYLVKRTGEKVFLECVQDMDHENMFWYRQDPGLGLRLIYFSYDVKMKEKGDIPEGYSVSREKKERFSLILESASTNQTSMYLCASSLGHRLATNEKLFFGSGTQLSVL.